This T cell receptor beta chain appears in the sequencing data of a study of TET2 disruption in CD19-targeted CAR T cells listed by TCRdb under 2018. With regard to the full study: The number of samples was determined by the original clinical trial design and by which samples were available, and no additional inclusion criteria were applied.

TCR beta chain deep sequencing was performed with the immunoSEQ assay. On the study's bioinformatics: Clonotype frequencies were computed using only productive TCR beta rearrangements. Imported from immuneACCESS, the table was reduced by TCRdb to in-frame sequences with V and J called. These copies leave out some clones; in studies compared against another copy, an unresolved V gene accounts for under half, and the cause of the remainder is not known. V and J calls plus clone size are reproduced from that table; the DNA served to infer D and trimming. In this sample's table one finds 25,000 to 30,000 clones. 1.5% to 2% of the sample rests with the top ten. Inclusive of the bounding cysteine and phenylalanine, the CDR3 is 15 residues long. The DNA shown is the part of the CDR3 that was read: 36 bases, in frame from base 1. The germline V gene (reference sequence) yields SEHNR for CDR1 and FQNEAQ for CDR2. The germline ends are 12 bases apart after V is trimmed by 1 base and J by 3 bases.

This specimen's treatment or condition label, interpreted: autologous CTL019 cells: CD19 CAR with 4-1BB and CD3 zeta domains. TCR zeta and 4-1BB costimulatory signaling domains were incorporated into the CD19 CAR. T cells for CTL019 manufacturing were collected from peripheral blood by leukapheresis. The DNeasy Blood and Tissue Kit was used to extract genomic DNA from pre-infusion T cells, peripheral blood, or sorted post-infusion T cells. Beyond this particular receptor, the publication reports: Conclusions about the CAR T cells of the patient were based on extensive analysis of a single subject.

Details on this clone: The antigen this receptor binds is unknown. The read ends 3 residues early relative to the CDR3; the germline J gene fills the gap.

The material was CD8- CAR+ T cells sorted from cultured blood T cells, obtained for CD19 CAR T cell therapy. The intended sense of this specimen's cell subset or site label: CD8-negative CAR-positive T cells from the infusion product. The receptor was derived from a man aged 70-80 years with chronic lymphocytic leukemia. The rearranged segments are TRBV7-9 and TRBJ1-1, with the D gene too uncertain to name. The DNA read from the CDR3 is TGTGCCAGCAGCTTAGGGGCAGGATCTGACACTGAA. Translated, this gives CASSLGAGSDTE. The whole CDR3 protein is CASSLGAGSDTEAFF.